The present TCR beta chain was sequenced within a study of early T cells in non-severe SARS-CoV-2 infection. The CDR3 consists of 14 residues. Germline CDR1 MNHNY, CDR2 SVGAGI (reference sequence). V lost 5 bases and J lost 1, with 10 bases in between. TCRdb processed the 5' RACE reads anew with MiXCR; each CDR3 protein has one entry. The repertoire holds 25,000 to 35,000 distinct CDR3 sequences, roughly 5.2% seen once, with approximately 3.4% in the top ten. This clonotype was counted between two and nine times. The sequenced material came from whole blood. The receptor comes from an adult who was a healthcare worker with PCR-confirmed SARS-CoV-2 infection or an uninfected control (not recorded which). The V and J genes are TRBV6-6 and TRBJ2-3; tentative D call: TRBD2 (5 bases). CDR3 coding DNA: TGTGCCAGCAGTGCGATCGGGGGCACAGATACGCAGTATTTT. It translates to CASSAIGGTDTQYF.